Each of the 25 T cell receptor beta chains below was sequenced from the same sample in a study of blood T cells in healthy people across ages. Alongside a J-beta primer mix, a sample-barcoded 5' primer served in a second PCR lasting roughly 7 to 11 cycles. TCRdb passed the 5' RACE reads through MiXCR, listing each CDR3 protein once. Of under 800,000 distinct CDR3 sequences detected, roughly 47% appear once; the ten largest clones hold around a fifth. Sequences were obtained from blood. All receptors derive from a woman aged 55-75 years in good health.

This clonotype has just a few counts. The rearrangement joins TRBV29-1 to TRBJ2-6; TRBD1 is a possible D gene (6 bases). Germline V CDR1 and CDR2: SQVTM, ANQGSEA. V gave up 6 bases and J gave up 2 bases, with 11 bases separating them. This CDR3 spans 14 amino acids. The CDR3 sequence is CSVKQGPGANVLTF. DNA for the CDR3: TGCAGCGTGAAACAGGGCCCTGGGGCCAACGTCCTGACTTTC.

The chain employs TRBV5-1 and TRBJ2-7; TRBD1 matches 11 bases. The CDR3 extends over 17 amino acids. Trimming cost V 0 bases and J 2 bases; bases outside gene matches: 7. Germline CDR1 reads SGHRS; CDR2 reads YFSETQ. The CDR3 protein is CASSLDIPGQGAYEQYF. CDR3 nucleotides: TGCGCCAGCAGCTTGGATATCCCGGGACAGGGGGCCTACGAGCAGTACTTC.

The CDR3 coding sequence is TGTGCCATCAGTGAGTCGACAGGGCGGCAGACCCAGTTCTTC. This codes for CAISESTGRQTQFF. The gene calls are TRBV10-3 and TRBJ2-1, with TRBD1 matching 7 bases. Trimming at V came to 0 bases and at J to 13 bases, leaving 9 bases not matched to a gene. The CDR3 totals 14 residues. The germline CDR1 and CDR2 sequences are ENHRY and SYGVKD.

V gene TRBV20-1 combines with J gene TRBJ2-7; 15 bases line up with TRBD2. V lost 5 bases and J lost 0; bases outside the gene matches: 11. The V gene's germline CDR1 is DFQATT and CDR2 SNEGSKA (reference sequence). The CDR3 spans 18 residues. The CDR3 loop reads CSADPRGLAGGNSYEQYF. The CDR3, as DNA: TGCAGTGCTGACCCAAGGGGACTAGCGGGAGGCAACTCCTACGAGCAGTACTTC.

This clonotype was observed a handful of times. V is TRBV1 and J is TRBJ1-4; the DNA was not used to check the table's D call, TRBD1. TRBV1 is a listed pseudogene. This CDR3 comprises 16 residues. The CDR3 sequence is CTSSQDGQGVGEKLFF. CDR3 in DNA: TGCACCAGCAGCCAAGACGGACAGGGGGTTGGGGAAAAACTGTTTTTT.

This clonotype was observed a few times. This chain links TRBV6-5 with TRBJ2-3; 8 bases agree with TRBD2. This CDR3 comprises 17 residues. CDR1 is MNHEY and CDR2 is SVGAGI in the germline V gene. The trim removed 0 bases at V and 4 bases at J, leaving 9 bases unmatched. CDR3 sequence reads: CASSYSTSAVSADTQYF. The CDR3 DNA is TGTGCCAGCAGTTACTCGACTAGCGCAGTCAGTGCAGATACGCAGTATTTT.

The V call is TRBV12-3 or TRBV12-4, the J call TRBJ2-2, with 12 nucleotides matching TRBD2. J was trimmed by 8 bases and V by 5 bases; bases with no gene match: 0. The CDR3 consists of 13 residues. The CDR3 sequence is CASSGLAGGELFF. CDR3 nucleotide sequence: TGTGCCAGCAGTGGACTAGCGGGGGGGGAGCTGTTTTTT.

This clonotype has more than one count but fewer than ten. J is TRBJ2-7 and V is TRBV7-3, with D perhaps TRBD1 (5 bases). V lost 5 bases, J lost 2 bases, and 10 bases lay in between. CDR1 SGHTA and CDR2 FQGTGA come from the germline V gene. This CDR3 has 13 residues. CDR3 coding DNA: TGTGCCAGCAGCCCAGGGATAACCTACGAGCAGTACTTC. As protein: CASSPGITYEQYF.

The V and J genes are TRBV2 and TRBJ2-1; maybe TRBD2 (5 bases). Gene TRBJ2-7 matches the end of the DNA better, so the J call may be wrong. The CDR3 runs to 13 residues. CDR1 is SNHLY and CDR2 is FYNNEI in the germline V gene. CDR3 sequence (DNA): TGTGCCAGCAGTGAAGTACTAGGCGATGAGCAGTACTTC. This translates into CASSEVLGDEQYF.

The chain recombines TRBV3-1 with TRBJ2-5; no definite D call. The CDR3 length is 12 residues. Trimming took off 3 bases at V and 5 bases at J, with 7 bases between the two ends. Germline V lookup: CDR1 LGHDT, CDR2 YNNKEL (reference sequence). The DNA of the CDR3 is TGTGCCAGCAGCCATGACGGGGAGACCCAGTACTTC. It specifies CASSHDGETQYF.

The table lists this clonotype with a few counts. This sequence joins TRBV10-3 and TRBJ2-1; 11 positions agree with TRBD2. J was trimmed by 8 bases and V by 9 bases; bases with no gene match: 12. CDR3 size: 15 residues. Germline assignment: CDR1 ENHRY and CDR2 SYGVKD. In DNA form, the CDR3 reads TGTGCCATTAGTTCACTTAGCGGGGGGGCCGATGAGCAGTTCTTC. Amino acid sequence: CAISSLSGGADEQFF.

The sample holds one count of this clonotype. The chain carries TRBV7-8 and TRBJ2-3; 15 bases map to TRBD2. V dropped 5 bases and J dropped 0; count of bases not matched to a gene: 9. The CDR3 is 19 amino acids. Germline assignment: CDR1 SGHVS and CDR2 FQNEAQ. This CDR3 reads CASSTGLAGGSPSTDTQYF. The CDR3 DNA follows: TGTGCCAGCAGCACTGGACTAGCGGGAGGGTCCCCGAGCACAGATACGCAGTATTTT.

J is TRBJ2-1 and V is TRBV9; no clear D gene. CDR1 SGDLS and CDR2 YYNGEE come from the germline V gene. V was shortened by 3 bases and J by 6 bases, with 7 bases between the two germline ends. The CDR3 sequence is 12 residues long. Here the CDR3 DNA reads TGTGCCAGCAGCGCACTTGGCAATGAGCAGTTCTTC. It encodes CASSALGNEQFF.

This clonotype was found a few times. The chain has TRBV6-5 and TRBJ2-1; 7 nucleotides agree with TRBD1. The CDR3 consists of 18 residues. Germline values: CDR1 MNHEY, CDR2 SVGAGI. The ends lost 0 bases at V and 0 bases at J; junction bases unmatched: 8. CDR3 nucleotide sequence: TGTGCCAGCAGTTACTCCCCAGGGGGAGTCTACTCCTACAATGAGCAGTTCTTC. Amino acid sequence: CASSYSPGGVYSYNEQFF.

The V call is TRBV4-3, the J call TRBJ1-4, with D possibly being TRBD1 (6 bases). The CDR3 extends over 15 amino acids. CDR1 is LGHNA, CDR2 YSLEER, per germline. Trimming removed 4 bases from V and 4 bases from J, with 13 bases in between. Here the CDR3 DNA reads TGCGCCAGCAGCCGGGGCACAGGGAATAATGAAAAACTGTTTTTT. It is translated as CASSRGTGNNEKLFF.

This sequence joins TRBV20-1 and TRBJ2-1; TRBD2 is a possible D gene (6 bases). V shed 1 base and J shed 0 bases, with 16 bases lying between them. Germline loops: CDR1 DFQATT, CDR2 SNEGSKA (reference sequence). The CDR3 has 17 residues. The CDR3 nucleotides read TGCAGTGCTAGAGCAACGGGGGTCTGGAGCTCCTACAATGAGCAGTTCTTC. It yields the protein CSARATGVWSSYNEQFF.

V usage is TRBV7-2 and J usage is TRBJ2-3; D possibly corresponds to TRBD1 (6 bases). Per the germline V gene, CDR1 is SGHTA and CDR2 is FQGNSA. CDR3 length: 16 residues. Trimming pared 2 bases from V and 8 bases from J, leaving 20 bases between. The CDR3 here is CASSLLHTTGSSTQYF. DNA for the CDR3: TGTGCCAGCAGCTTACTACATACTACAGGGTCGAGTACGCAGTATTTT.

V gene TRBV27 combines with J gene TRBJ2-4; 12 nucleotides match TRBD2. Matching the DNA end better, TRBJ2-7 makes the J call doubtful. The germline V gene has CDR1 MNHEY and CDR2 SMNVEV (reference sequence). CDR3 length: 14 amino acids. This chain's CDR3 is CASSATSGSFEQYF. The CDR3 coding sequence is TGTGCCAGCAGCGCGACTAGCGGGAGTTTCGAGCAGTACTTC.

This CDR3 reads CASSQESEWGTTIAKNIQYF. CDR3 DNA sequence: TGTGCCAGCAGCCAAGAATCAGAGTGGGGGACAACAATAGCCAAAAACATTCAGTACTTC. The chain combines TRBV3-1 with TRBJ2-4, with D possibly TRBD1 on 6 matching bases. Germline values: CDR1 LGHDT, CDR2 YNNKEL (reference sequence). Between the trimmed V and J ends, which lost 0 bases and 0 bases, there was a span of 21 bases. This CDR3 is built from 20 residues. Full variable domain (remainder filled in from reference TRBV3-1 and TRBJ2-4): DTAVSQTPKYLVTQMGNDKSIKCEQNLGHDTMYWYKQDSKKFLKIMFSYNNKELIINETVPNRFSPKSPDKAHLNLHINSLELGDSAVYFCASSQESEWGTTIAKNIQYFGAGTRLSVL.

The chain links TRBV7-6 to TRBJ1-1; D ambiguous. Germline assignment: CDR1 SGHVS and CDR2 FNYEAQ. There are 12 residues in the CDR3. Trimming left V 4 bases short and J 5 bases short, with 8 bases between. CDR3 loop: CASSSERTEAFF. The DNA of the CDR3 is TGTGCCAGCAGCTCAGAACGGACTGAAGCTTTCTTT.

This clonotype was seen a handful of times. The V gene is TRBV27, the J gene TRBJ1-6; maybe TRBD1 (5 bases). CDR1 MNHEY and CDR2 SMNVEV come from the germline V gene (reference sequence). This CDR3 spans 15 amino acids. V lost 7 bases and J 3 bases, leaving 13 bases between the germline ends. This CDR3 reads CASTIQGLYNSPLHF. In nucleotides, the CDR3 is TGTGCCAGCACCATTCAGGGACTCTATAATTCACCCCTCCACTTT.

The chain recombines TRBV20-1 with TRBJ2-5; TRBD2 is a possible D gene (6 bases). The germline V gene encodes CDR1 DFQATT and CDR2 SNEGSKA (reference sequence). The germline V and J ends were trimmed by 3 bases and 0 bases, with 8 bases remaining between them. This CDR3 has 13 amino acids. The CDR3 nucleotides are TGCAGTGCTAGCCGGACTAACCAAGAGACCCAGTACTTC. Encoded protein: CSASRTNQETQYF.

This chain connects TRBV27 to TRBJ2-7, with D unresolved. V dropped 9 bases and J dropped 2 bases, with 14 bases sitting between them. Germline V gene lookup returns CDR1 MNHEY and CDR2 SMNVEV (reference sequence). This CDR3 spans 13 amino acids. DNA for the CDR3: TGTGCCAGTATTGGACGGATACCCTACGAGCAGTACTTC. Encoded protein: CASIGRIPYEQYF.

This clonotype was picked up a small number of times. The chain uses TRBV6-2 or TRBV6-3 and TRBJ1-1; D is unresolved. The CDR3 loop spans 13 amino acids. With 6 bases removed from V and 0 bases from J, the gap between germline ends came to 8 bases. CDR1 MNHEY and CDR2 SVGEGT come from the germline V gene. CDR3 bases: TGTGCCAGCAGGGCTGTCCTGAACACTGAAGCTTTCTTT. Amino acid sequence: CASRAVLNTEAFF.

The V and J genes are TRBV20-1 and TRBJ2-3, with 8 bases that match TRBD2. Trimming removed 0 bases from V and 5 bases from J; junction bases left unmatched: 7. This CDR3 comprises 15 residues. Germline loops: CDR1 DFQATT, CDR2 SNEGSKA (reference sequence). In DNA, the CDR3 is TGCAGTGCTAGAGAACCTAGCGGGCTTGGAGATACGCAGTATTTT. Translated: CSAREPSGLGDTQYF.